These 14 T cell receptor beta chains were sequenced from one sample in a study of regulatory T cells in long-lasting Graves disease. The time point was: newly diagnosed GD, antithyroid drugs for less than 3 months. The authors made the TCR library using RNA they extracted from PBMCs. Investigators prepared the TCR beta libraries by applying iRepertoire HTBI primers and Arm-PCR of CDR3 regions. Each CDR3 protein is one row after TCRdb ran MiXCR on the multiplex PCR reads. In the table there are about 620,000 distinct CDR3 sequences, around 17% of which are singletons. These data were likewise used in another study, on T cells in Graves' hyperthyroidism and ophthalmopathy.

The sample was peripheral blood mononuclear cells (PBMCs), taken at new diagnosis, from a patient treated with antithyroid drugs. These receptors all stem from a woman aged 25 to 39 with Graves disease.

This chain connects TRBV19 to TRBJ2-1; maybe TRBD1 (6 bases). Trimming removed 3 bases at V and 4 bases at J, with 7 bases between. Germline CDR1 reads LNHDA; CDR2 reads SQIVND (reference sequence). The CDR3 loop spans 13 amino acids. The CDR3 here is CASSIGTYNEQFF. The CDR3 nucleotides read TGTGCCAGTAGTATCGGGACATACAATGAGCAGTTCTTC.

Many counts were recorded for this clonotype. The CDR3 region has the DNA TGCAGCGCCCGGACAGGGGGCCTACACACAGATACGCAGTATTTT. Translation: CSARTGGLHTDTQYF. The chain is built from TRBV29-1 and TRBJ2-3; TRBD1 aligns across 11 bases. The V and J ends lost 7 bases and 2 bases, in that order; junction bases with no gene match: 8. Looked up from germline, CDR1 is SQVTM and CDR2 is ANQGSEA. There are 15 residues in the CDR3.

This clonotype was seen repeatedly, ten times or more. The chain joins TRBV6-2 or TRBV6-3 to TRBJ2-1; D is unresolved. V was cut by 8 bases and J by 3 bases, with 17 bases left in between. The CDR3 has 15 residues. CDR1 MNHEY and CDR2 SVGEGT come from the germline V gene. The CDR3 DNA reads TGTGCCAGCTCCGTTACCCGGCAGGTCTACAATGAGCAGTTCTTC. This sequence encodes CASSVTRQVYNEQFF.

This clonotype was counted at least ten times. This rearrangement joins TRBV7-3 to TRBJ2-2; tentative D call: TRBD1 (6 bases). Germline V lookup: CDR1 SGHTA, CDR2 FQGTGA. The CDR3 sequence is 18 residues long. V was pared by 5 bases and J by 1 base, with 20 bases between. CDR3 region: CASSPVGAVLGNTGELFF. Here the CDR3 DNA reads TGTGCCAGCAGCCCAGTGGGGGCGGTCCTGGGGAACACCGGGGAGCTGTTTTTT.

V usage is TRBV7-9 and J usage is TRBJ2-6, with D possibly TRBD2 on 6 matching bases. The germline V and J ends were trimmed by 5 bases and 0 bases, with 11 bases remaining between them. Germline V gene sequence: CDR1 SEHNR, CDR2 FQNEAQ (reference sequence). CDR3 length equals 16 residues. In DNA, the CDR3 is TGTGCCAGCAGCCGGGAGCGGGTCTCTGGGGCCAACGTCCTGACTTTC. This sequence encodes CASSRERVSGANVLTF.

This clonotype was seen ten or more times. The rearrangement joins TRBV12-3 or TRBV12-4 to TRBJ2-1, with TRBD2 matching 8 bases. Germline trimming cut 4 bases from V and 6 bases from J; bases unmatched to any gene: 8. This CDR3 is 15 amino acids long. The CDR3 nucleotides are TGTGCCAGCAGTTCGGGACTAGTAAGTAGCAATGAGCAGTTCTTC. Translating gives CASSSGLVSSNEQFF.

The chain recombines TRBV10-1 with TRBJ2-3; perhaps TRBD1 as D (6 bases). Trimming removed 6 bases from V and 0 bases from J, with 13 bases in between. CDR1 is WNHNN and CDR2 is SYGVQD in the germline V gene (reference sequence). The CDR3 contains 15 residues. CDR3 residues: CASSPQGPSTDTQYF. CDR3 coding DNA: TGCGCCAGCAGCCCACAGGGACCCAGCACAGATACGCAGTATTTT.

This clonotype has a count of ten or more. The chain combines TRBV12-3 or TRBV12-4 with TRBJ1-2; D not resolved. The CDR3 covers 15 residues. V was trimmed by 5 bases and J by 6 bases, leaving 19 bases between them. The CDR3 DNA reads as TGTGCCAGCAGTCCACACGATGGGCGCCCGGATGGCTACACCTTC. This codes for CASSPHDGRPDGYTF.

This clonotype was counted ten times or more. This sequence joins TRBV27 and TRBJ1-6; D remains unclear. The CDR3 runs to 17 residues. CDR1 and CDR2 (germline): MNHEY, SMNVEV (reference sequence). Trimming removed 5 bases from V and 6 bases from J, with 20 bases in between. CDR3 region: CASSTVPYLNRNSPLHF. The CDR3 nucleotides read TGTGCCAGCAGTACCGTCCCATATCTGAACCGTAATTCACCCCTCCACTTT.

This chain links TRBV20-1 with TRBJ2-1; 8 bases align to TRBD2. The CDR3 consists of 17 residues. V lost 4 bases to trimming and J lost 5 bases; unmatched junction nucleotides: 16. Per the germline V gene, CDR1 is DFQATT and CDR2 is SNEGSKA (reference sequence). The DNA for the CDR3 is TGCAGTGCTACGGCTATAGCGGGACATAAAAAAGACAATGAGCAGTTCTTC. This translates into CSATAIAGHKKDNEQFF.

This clonotype was seen many times. The gene calls are TRBV18 and TRBJ1-5; D gene ambiguous. Germline values: CDR1 KGHSH, CDR2 LQKENI. This CDR3 has 15 residues. The V and J ends lost 2 bases and 7 bases respectively, with 15 bases between them. For the CDR3, the DNA is TGTGCCAGCTCACCAGATTCGGTAACCGCCCAGCCCCAGCATTTT. This translates into CASSPDSVTAQPQHF.

As for this clonotype: One end of the junction varies from germline; a read error may be responsible. In DNA form, the CDR3 reads TGCGTCAGCAGCTCAACAGGGAGTGGATTTAATGGCTACACCTTC. Translated: CVSSSTGSGFNGYTF. The rearrangement joins TRBV5-1 to TRBJ1-2; D may be TRBD1 (6 bases). Germline V CDR1 and CDR2: SGHRS, YFSETQ. This CDR3 is built from 15 residues.

Comment on this clonotype: This may be a read error: a much more frequent sequence differs by one nucleotide. V usage is TRBV14 and J usage is TRBJ1-1; D unclear. The CDR3 consists of 15 residues. The V gene's germline CDR1 is SGHDN and CDR2 FVKESK. CDR3 coding DNA: TGTGCCAACAGCCAAGGGCAGAGTGCGAACACTGAAGCTTTCTTT. Residues: CANSQGQSANTEAFF.

The CDR3 DNA is TGTGCCAGCAGTCTCGACGCGGGGACCTCTGGGGCCAACGTCCTGACTTTC. The encoded protein is CASSLDAGTSGANVLTF. V gene TRBV6-1 combines with J gene TRBJ2-6, with D possibly TRBD2 on 6 matching bases. The CDR3 has 17 residues. Trimming took 5 bases from V and 0 from J, leaving 14 bases between them. The germline V gene has CDR1 MNHNS and CDR2 SASEGT.